This T cell receptor (beta chain) was obtained from a study of STAT3 mutations in large granular lymphocyte leukemia. The wider study: Canonical activating STAT3 mutations were detected in roughly half of the longitudinally sequenced T-LGLL patients. Immunosuppressive therapy was given to more than half of T-LGLL patients. Study-wide results and limits: Every T-LGLL patient had at least one immunodominant TCRbeta clonotype. All newly emerging clones after therapy were STAT3 wild type. Variable sampling intervals and differing treatment regimens complicated linking therapy response to TCR clonal burden changes.

A remark on this clone: Its matching antigen is unknown.

Measured with immunoSEQ multiplex PCR; TCRdb has only the in-frame clones, and not every one. Of 30,000 to 40,000 clones listed, roughly 86% were seen once; the top ten hold 9.5% to 15%. CDR1 and CDR2 from the germline V gene are SEHNR and FQNEAQ (reference sequence). After removal of 5 bases from V and 0 bases from J, the junction contained 4 bases not matched to a gene. This CDR3 contains 14 residues. The material sequenced was peripheral blood mononuclear cells. V usage is TRBV7-9 and J usage is TRBJ2-7, with TRBD1 identical over 7 bases. This receptor was obtained from a man aged 55 to 70 with T-cell large granular lymphocyte leukemia. Some clones in this sample may be carry-over from other donors' samples. The CDR3 sequence is CASSLRQGSYEQYF. DNA for the CDR3: TGTGCCAGCAGCCTCCGACAGGGCTCCTACGAGCAGTACTTC.